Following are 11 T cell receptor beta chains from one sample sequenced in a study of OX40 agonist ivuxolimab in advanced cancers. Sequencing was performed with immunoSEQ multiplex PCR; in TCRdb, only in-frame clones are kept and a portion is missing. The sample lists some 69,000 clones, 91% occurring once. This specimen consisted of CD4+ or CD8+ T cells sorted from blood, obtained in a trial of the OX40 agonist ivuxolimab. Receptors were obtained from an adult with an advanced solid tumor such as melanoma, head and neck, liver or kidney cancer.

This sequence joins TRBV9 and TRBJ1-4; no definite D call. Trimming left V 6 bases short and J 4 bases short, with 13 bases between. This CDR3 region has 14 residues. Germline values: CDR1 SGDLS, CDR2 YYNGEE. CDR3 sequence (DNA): TGTGCCAGCACCCCCAATTTAATTAATGAAAAACTGTTTTTT. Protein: CASTPNLINEKLFF.

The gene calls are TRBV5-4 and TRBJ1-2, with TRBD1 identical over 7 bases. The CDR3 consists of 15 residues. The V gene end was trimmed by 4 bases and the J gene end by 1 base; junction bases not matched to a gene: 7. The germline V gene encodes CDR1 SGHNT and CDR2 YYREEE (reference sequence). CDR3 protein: CASSKRTGLNYGYTF. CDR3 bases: TGTGCCAGCAGCAAGAGGACAGGCCTTAACTATGGCTACACCTTC.

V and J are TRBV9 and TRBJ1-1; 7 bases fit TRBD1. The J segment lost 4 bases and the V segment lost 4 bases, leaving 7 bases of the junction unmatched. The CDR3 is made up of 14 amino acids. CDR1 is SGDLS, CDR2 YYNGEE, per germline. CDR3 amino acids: CASSYDRATTEAFF. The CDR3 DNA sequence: TGTGCCAGCAGCTACGACAGGGCGACCACTGAAGCTTTCTTT.

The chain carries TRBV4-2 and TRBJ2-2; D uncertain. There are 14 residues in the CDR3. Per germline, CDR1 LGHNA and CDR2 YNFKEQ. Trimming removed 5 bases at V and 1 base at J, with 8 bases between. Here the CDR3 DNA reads TGTGCCAGCAGCTTAGGCGGGAACACCGGGGAGCTGTTTTTT. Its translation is CASSLGGNTGELFF.

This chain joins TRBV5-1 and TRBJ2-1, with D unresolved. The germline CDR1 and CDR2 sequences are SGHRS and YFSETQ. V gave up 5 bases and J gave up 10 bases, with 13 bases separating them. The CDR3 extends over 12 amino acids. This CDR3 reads CASRRAPAEQFF. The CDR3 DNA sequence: TGCGCCAGCAGGAGAGCTCCCGCGGAGCAGTTCTTC.

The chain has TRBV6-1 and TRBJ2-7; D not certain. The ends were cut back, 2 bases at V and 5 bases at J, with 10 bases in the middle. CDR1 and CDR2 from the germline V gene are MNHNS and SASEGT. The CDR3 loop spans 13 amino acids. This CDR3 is CASSEPVRHEQYF. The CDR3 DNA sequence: TGTGCCAGCAGTGAACCAGTTAGACACGAGCAGTACTTC.

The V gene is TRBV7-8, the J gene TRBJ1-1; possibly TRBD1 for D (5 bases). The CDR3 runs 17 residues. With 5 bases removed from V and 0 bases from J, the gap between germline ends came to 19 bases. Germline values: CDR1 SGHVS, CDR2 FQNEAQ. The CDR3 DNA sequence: TGTGCCAGCAGCCTTAGTTATGGGGGGGTAGTGAACACTGAAGCTTTCTTT. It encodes CASSLSYGGVVNTEAFF.

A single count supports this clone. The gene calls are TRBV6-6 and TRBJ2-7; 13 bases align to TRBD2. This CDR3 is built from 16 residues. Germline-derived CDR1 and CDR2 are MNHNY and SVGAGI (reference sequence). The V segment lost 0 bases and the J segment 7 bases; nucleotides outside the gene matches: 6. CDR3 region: CASSYSVLAGGEEQYF. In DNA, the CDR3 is TGTGCCAGCAGTTACTCCGTACTAGCGGGGGGGGAAGAGCAGTACTTC.

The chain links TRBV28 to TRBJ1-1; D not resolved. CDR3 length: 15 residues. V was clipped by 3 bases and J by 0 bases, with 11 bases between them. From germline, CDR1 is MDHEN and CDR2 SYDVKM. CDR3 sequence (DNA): TGTGCCAGCAGTTTGGCGAGGAGGGTGAACACTGAAGCTTTCTTT. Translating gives CASSLARRVNTEAFF.

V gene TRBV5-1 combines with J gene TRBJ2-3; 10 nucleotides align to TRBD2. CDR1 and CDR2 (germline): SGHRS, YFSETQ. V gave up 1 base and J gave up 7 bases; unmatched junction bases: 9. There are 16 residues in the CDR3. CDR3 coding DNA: TGCGCCAGCAGCTTGTGGTCTAGCGGGAGCGAGAATACGCAGTATTTT. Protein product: CASSLWSSGSENTQYF.

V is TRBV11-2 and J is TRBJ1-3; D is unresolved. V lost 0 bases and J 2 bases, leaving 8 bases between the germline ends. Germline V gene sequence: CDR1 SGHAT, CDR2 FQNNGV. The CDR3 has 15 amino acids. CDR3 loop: CASSLDRSAGNTIYF. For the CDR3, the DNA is TGTGCCAGCAGCTTAGATCGTAGCGCTGGAAACACCATATATTTT.